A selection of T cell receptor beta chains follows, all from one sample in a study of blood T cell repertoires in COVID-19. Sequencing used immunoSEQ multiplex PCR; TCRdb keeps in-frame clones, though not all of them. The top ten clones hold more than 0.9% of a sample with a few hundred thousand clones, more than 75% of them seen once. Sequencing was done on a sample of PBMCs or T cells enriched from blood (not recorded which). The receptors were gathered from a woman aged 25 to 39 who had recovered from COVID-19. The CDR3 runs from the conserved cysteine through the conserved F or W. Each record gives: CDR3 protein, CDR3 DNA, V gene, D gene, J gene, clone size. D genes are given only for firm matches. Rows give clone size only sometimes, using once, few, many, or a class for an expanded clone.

CASSSLQGRNSPLHF	TGTGCCAGCAGCTCCCTTCAGGGTCGCAATTCACCCCTCCACTTT	TRBV11-2	-	TRBJ1-6	few
CASSEGGQSSYNSPLHF	TGCGCCAGCAGTGAGGGCGGACAGAGCTCCTATAATTCACCCCTCCACTTT	TRBV10-1	-	TRBJ1-6	-
CASSSGFTEAFF	TGTGCCAGCAGTTCCGGGTTTACTGAAGCTTTCTTT	TRBV12-3/TRBV12-4	-	TRBJ1-1	-
CASSPGGGGYEQYF	TGTGCCAGCAGCCCCGGAGGGGGCGGGTACGAGCAGTACTTC	TRBV7-9	-	TRBJ2-7	few
CATSRARGAFAWGTSGNTIYF	TGTGCCACCAGCAGGGCCCGCGGAGCTTTCGCTTGGGGGACTTCTGGAAACACCATATATTTT	TRBV15	-	TRBJ1-3	-
CASSPRGLTQPQHF	TGTGCCAGCAGTCCCCGCGGGTTAACTCAGCCCCAGCATTTT	TRBV27	-	TRBJ1-5	-
CASSPPPRGPNEKLFF	TGTGCCAGCAGCCCACCCCCCAGGGGGCCTAATGAAAAACTGTTTTTT	TRBV7-9	TRBD1	TRBJ1-4	-
CASSSGGARGEKLFF	TGCGCCAGCAGCTCGGGCGGGGCAAGGGGTGAAAAACTGTTTTTT	TRBV5-1	-	TRBJ1-4	-
CASSLTGGLNQPQHF	TGCGCCAGCAGCCTTACAGGGGGGCTCAATCAGCCCCAGCATTTT	TRBV5-1	TRBD1	TRBJ1-5	-
CASSVAGRFGTGRLYEQYF	TGTGCCAGCAGCGTAGCAGGACGGTTCGGGACAGGGCGTCTCTACGAGCAGTACTTC	TRBV9	TRBD1	TRBJ2-7	-
CASSGNWGQRNSPLHF	TGTGCCAGCAGTGGGAATTGGGGACAGCGGAATTCACCCCTCCACTTT	TRBV28	TRBD1	TRBJ1-6	-
CASSPGLAGAADTQYF	TGTGCCAGCTCACCAGGGCTAGCGGGGGCCGCAGATACGCAGTATTTT	TRBV18	TRBD2	TRBJ2-3	-
CASSFSGFQYEQYF	TGTGCCAGCAGCTTTAGCGGGTTTCAGTACGAGCAGTACTTC	TRBV7-6	TRBD2	TRBJ2-7	few
CASSDPRGARNTGELFF	TGTGCCAGCAGTGACCCTAGGGGCGCGAGGAACACCGGGGAGCTGTTTTTT	TRBV28	-	TRBJ2-2	-
CASSQREGPGTDTQYF	TGTGCCAGCAGCCAAAGGGAGGGCCCTGGTACAGATACGCAGTATTTT	TRBV14	TRBD2	TRBJ2-3	-
CASSSRSYEKLFF	TGTGCCAGCAGCTCTCGGTCCTACGAAAAACTGTTTTTT	TRBV14	-	TRBJ1-4	-
CASSTRQETSTDTQYF	TGTGCCAGCAGTACCCGACAGGAGACTAGCACAGATACGCAGTATTTT	TRBV6-2/TRBV6-3	-	TRBJ2-3	once
CALGKGTGGEKLFF	TGTGCCCTGGGAAAGGGGACAGGCGGTGAAAAACTGTTTTTT	TRBV30	TRBD1	TRBJ1-4	-
CASRSSGGSIYEQYF	TGTGCCAGTAGATCTAGCGGGGGGTCAATCTACGAGCAGTACTTC	TRBV19	TRBD2	TRBJ2-7	-
CASSIPGQGANQPQHF	TGTGCCAGTAGTATCCCCGGACAGGGAGCAAATCAGCCCCAGCATTTT	TRBV19	TRBD1	TRBJ1-5	-
CASRYKLALQETQYF	TGTGCCAGCAGGTATAAGCTAGCTCTCCAAGAGACCCAGTACTTC	TRBV3-1/TRBV3-2	-	TRBJ2-5	-
CASSISTNNQPQHF	TGTGCCAGTAGTATAAGCACCAACAATCAGCCCCAGCATTTT	TRBV19	-	TRBJ1-5	-